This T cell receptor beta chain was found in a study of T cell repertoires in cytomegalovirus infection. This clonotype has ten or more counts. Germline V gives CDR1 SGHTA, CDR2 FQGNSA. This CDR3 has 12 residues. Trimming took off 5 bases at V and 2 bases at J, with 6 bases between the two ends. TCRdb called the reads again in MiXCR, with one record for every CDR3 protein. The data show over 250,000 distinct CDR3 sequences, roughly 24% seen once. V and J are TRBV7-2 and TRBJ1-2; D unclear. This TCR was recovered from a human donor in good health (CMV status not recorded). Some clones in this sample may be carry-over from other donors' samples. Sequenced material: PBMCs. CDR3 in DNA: TGTGCCAGCAGCGACGACAACTATGGCTACACCTTC. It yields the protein CASSDDNYGYTF.